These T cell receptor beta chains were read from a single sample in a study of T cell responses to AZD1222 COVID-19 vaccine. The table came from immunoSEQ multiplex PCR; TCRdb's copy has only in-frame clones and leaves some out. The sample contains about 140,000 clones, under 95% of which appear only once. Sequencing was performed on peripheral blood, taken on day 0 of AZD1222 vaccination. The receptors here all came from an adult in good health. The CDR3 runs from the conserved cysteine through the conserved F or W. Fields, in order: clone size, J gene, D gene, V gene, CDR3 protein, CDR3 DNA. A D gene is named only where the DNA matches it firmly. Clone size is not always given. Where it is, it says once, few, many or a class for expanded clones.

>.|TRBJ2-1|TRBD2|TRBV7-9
CASSLVSGDEQFF
TGTGCCAGCAGCCTAGTGAGCGGGGATGAGCAGTTCTTC
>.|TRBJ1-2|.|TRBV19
CASHQGWFQSSFNYGYTF
TGTGCCAGTCACCAAGGATGGTTTCAGTCTAGCTTTAACTATGGCTACACCTTC
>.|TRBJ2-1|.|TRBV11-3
CASSSAVPTDEQFF
TGTGCCAGCAGCTCAGCGGTCCCGACGGATGAGCAGTTCTTC
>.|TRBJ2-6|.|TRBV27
CASSLSAWNSGANVLTF
TGTGCCAGCAGTTTATCTGCATGGAACTCTGGGGCCAACGTCCTGACTTTC
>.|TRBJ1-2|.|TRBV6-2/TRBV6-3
CASSSGYGYTF
TGTGCCAGCAGCTCAGGGTATGGCTACACCTTC
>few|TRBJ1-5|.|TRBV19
CASRLGGGDQPQHF
TGTGCCAGTAGGCTTGGGGGGGGAGATCAGCCCCAGCATTTT
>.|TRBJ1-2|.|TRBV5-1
CASSRGMQNYGYTF
TGCGCCAGCAGCCGTGGAATGCAAAACTATGGCTACACCTTC
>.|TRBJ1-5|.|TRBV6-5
CASSYSVGDQPQHF
TGTGCCAGCAGTTACTCGGTGGGGGATCAGCCCCAGCATTTT
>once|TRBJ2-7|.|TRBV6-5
CATSSGLYEQYF
TGTGCCACATCGTCAGGGCTCTACGAGCAGTACTTC
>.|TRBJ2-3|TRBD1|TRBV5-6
CASSLPGQGGQRSQYF
TGTGCCAGCAGCTTACCGGGACAGGGCGGCCAGCGATCGCAGTATTTT
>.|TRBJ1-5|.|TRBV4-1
CASSLGQNNQPQHF
TGCGCCAGCAGTTTGGGACAAAACAATCAGCCCCAGCATTTT
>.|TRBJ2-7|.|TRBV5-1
CASSFSGTPYEQYF
TGCGCCAGCAGCTTTTCTGGGACGCCCTACGAGCAGTACTTC
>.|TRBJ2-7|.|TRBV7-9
CASSLAGSYEQYF
TGTGCCAGCAGCTTAGCAGGGTCCTACGAGCAGTACTTC
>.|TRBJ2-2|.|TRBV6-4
CASTQELGTGELFF
TGTGCCAGCACTCAAGAGTTGGGCACCGGGGAGCTGTTTTTT
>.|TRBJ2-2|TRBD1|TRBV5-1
CASRRDRGTGELFF
TGCGCCAGCAGACGGGACAGGGGGACCGGGGAGCTGTTTTTT
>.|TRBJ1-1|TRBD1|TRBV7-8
CATSERDRANTEAFF
TGTGCCACCTCCGAACGGGACAGGGCCAACACTGAAGCTTTCTTT
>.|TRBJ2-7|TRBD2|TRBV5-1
CASSSGLAGDEQYF
TGCGCCAGCAGCTCGGGACTAGCGGGAGACGAGCAGTACTTC
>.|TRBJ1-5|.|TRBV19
CASSGGQKGQPQHF
TGTGCCAGTAGTGGAGGGCAGAAGGGTCAGCCCCAGCATTTT
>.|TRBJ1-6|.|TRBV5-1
CASSRRDIDNSPLHF
TGCGCCAGTAGTCGGCGGGACATCGATAATTCACCCCTCCACTTT
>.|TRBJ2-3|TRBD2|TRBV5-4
CASSPGTSGVTDTQYF
TGTGCCAGCAGCCCGGGGACTAGCGGGGTCACAGATACGCAGTATTTT
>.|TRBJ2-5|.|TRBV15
CATSRVGYQETQYF
TGTGCCACCAGCAGAGTTGGTTATCAAGAGACCCAGTACTTC
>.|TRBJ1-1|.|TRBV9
CASSVAGVEAFF
TGTGCCAGCAGCGTAGCAGGGGTTGAAGCTTTCTTT
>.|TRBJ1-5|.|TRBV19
CASSPQARGQPQHF
TGTGCCAGTAGCCCACAGGCTCGGGGTCAGCCCCAGCATTTT
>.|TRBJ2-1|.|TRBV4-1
CASSQGYNEQFF
TGCGCCAGCAGCCAAGGGTACAATGAGCAGTTCTTC
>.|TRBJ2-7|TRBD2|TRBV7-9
CASSLVRLAGPYEQYF
TGTGCCAGCAGCTTAGTGCGGTTAGCGGGCCCCTACGAGCAGTACTTC
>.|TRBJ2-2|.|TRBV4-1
CASSRSPGDTGELFF
TGCGCCAGCAGCCGATCGCCAGGTGACACCGGGGAGCTGTTTTTT
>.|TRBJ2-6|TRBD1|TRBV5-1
CASSLVGQGISGANVLTF
TGCGCCAGCAGCTTGGTGGGACAGGGAATCTCTGGGGCCAACGTCCTGACTTTC
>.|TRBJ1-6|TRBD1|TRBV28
CASSSLGNGQEISSPLHF
TGTGCCAGCAGCAGTTTAGGGAACGGACAGGAAATCTCTTCACCCCTCCACTTT
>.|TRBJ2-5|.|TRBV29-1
CSVERETQYF
TGCAGCGTTGAGAGGGAGACCCAGTACTTC
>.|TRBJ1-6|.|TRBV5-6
CASSLGNSPLHF
TGTGCCAGCAGCTTGGGAAATTCACCCCTCCACTTT
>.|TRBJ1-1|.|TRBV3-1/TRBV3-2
CASSQGATAPMNTEAFF
TGTGCCAGCAGCCAAGGGGCAACAGCTCCGATGAACACTGAAGCTTTCTTT
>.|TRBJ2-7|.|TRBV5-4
CASSPVFRDEQYF
TGTGCCAGCAGCCCCGTTTTTCGCGACGAGCAGTACTTC
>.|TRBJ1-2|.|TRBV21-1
CASSKPSRGWGGNYGYTF
TGTGCCAGCAGCAAACCTAGCAGGGGATGGGGAGGTAACTATGGCTACACCTTC
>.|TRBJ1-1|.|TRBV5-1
CASSLAVRDTITNTEAFF
TGCGCCAGCAGCTTGGCCGTTAGGGACACCATAACGAACACTGAAGCTTTCTTT
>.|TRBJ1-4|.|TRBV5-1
CASSLGQTNEKLFF
TGCGCCAGCAGCTTGGGCCAGACTAATGAAAAACTGTTTTTT
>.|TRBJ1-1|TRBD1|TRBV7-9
CASSTTDRRSRAFF
TGTGCCAGCAGCACGACGGACAGGCGGAGTAGAGCTTTCTTT
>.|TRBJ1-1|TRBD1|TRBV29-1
CSVSTTGTMNTEAFF
TGCAGCGTCTCCACGACAGGGACCATGAACACTGAAGCTTTCTTT
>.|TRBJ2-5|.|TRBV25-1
CASGGRVGYETQYF
TGTGCCAGCGGAGGAAGGGTGGGTTATGAGACCCAGTACTTC
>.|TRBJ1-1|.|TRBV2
CASSEAMGYTEAFF
TGTGCCAGCAGTGAAGCGATGGGTTACACTGAAGCTTTCTTT
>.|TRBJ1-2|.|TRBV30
CAWGRNYGYTF
TGTGCCTGGGGACGTAACTATGGCTACACCTTC
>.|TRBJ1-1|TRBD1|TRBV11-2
CASSQNRGTEAFF
TGTGCCAGCAGCCAAAACAGGGGCACTGAAGCTTTCTTT
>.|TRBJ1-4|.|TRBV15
CATSREQYREKLFF
TGTGCCACCAGCAGAGAACAGTATAGGGAAAAACTGTTTTTT
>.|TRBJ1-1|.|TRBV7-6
CASSLVALNTEAFF
TGTGCCAGCAGCTTAGTGGCGTTGAACACTGAAGCTTTCTTT
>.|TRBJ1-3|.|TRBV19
CASSIVEVSSGNTIYF
TGTGCCAGTAGTATAGTGGAGGTCAGCTCTGGAAACACCATATATTTT
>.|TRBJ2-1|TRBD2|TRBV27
CASGYGGLAGYYNEQFF
TGTGCCAGCGGCTACGGGGGACTAGCGGGCTACTACAATGAGCAGTTCTTC
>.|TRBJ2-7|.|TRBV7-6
CASSLGDSPPEQYF
TGTGCCAGCAGCTTAGGGGACTCCCCTCCCGAGCAGTACTTC
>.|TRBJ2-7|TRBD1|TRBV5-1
CASSLFRQGAMYEQYF
TGCGCCAGCAGCTTGTTTCGACAGGGGGCGATGTACGAGCAGTACTTC
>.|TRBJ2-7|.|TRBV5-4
CASSQPRAGHYEQYF
TGTGCCAGCAGCCAGCCTAGGGCAGGGCACTACGAGCAGTACTTC
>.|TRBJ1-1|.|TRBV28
CASSLVFTEAFF
TGTGCCAGCAGTTTGGTCTTCACTGAAGCTTTCTTT
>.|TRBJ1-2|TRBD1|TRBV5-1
CASSSGTGWYGYTF
TGCGCCAGCAGCTCGGGGACAGGCTGGTATGGCTACACCTTC
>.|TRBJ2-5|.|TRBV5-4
CASKSGGHQETQYF
TGTGCCAGCAAATCTGGGGGTCACCAAGAGACCCAGTACTTC
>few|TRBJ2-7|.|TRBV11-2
CASSPDRFSSYEQYF
TGTGCCAGCAGCCCAGACAGGTTCTCCTCCTACGAGCAGTACTTC
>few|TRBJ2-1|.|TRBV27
CASSLLRDPLPNEQFF
TGTGCCAGCAGCCTCCTCCGGGACCCCTTACCCAATGAGCAGTTCTTC
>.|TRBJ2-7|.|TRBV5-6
CASSLGVSSYEQYF
TGTGCCAGCAGCTTGGGTGTTAGCTCCTACGAGCAGTACTTC
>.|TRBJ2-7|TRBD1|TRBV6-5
CASSTGTGGYEQYF
TGTGCCAGCAGCACCGGGACAGGGGGCTACGAGCAGTACTTC
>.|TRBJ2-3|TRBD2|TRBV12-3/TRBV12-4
CASSLGLAGAQYF
TGTGCCAGCAGTTTGGGACTAGCGGGAGCGCAGTATTTT
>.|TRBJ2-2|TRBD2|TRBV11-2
CASSAGTSANTGELFF
TGTGCCAGCAGCGCCGGGACTAGCGCCAACACCGGGGAGCTGTTTTTT